The sample holds a few counts of the clone carrying this T cell receptor (beta chain). The antigen is unknown. The template was genomic DNA from peripheral blood, not RNA. Rearranged V-D-J TRB sequences were amplified with a mixed TRB-A/B primer pool. One entry per CDR3 protein results from TCRdb running MiXCR on the multiplex PCR reads. The sample records roughly 4,900 distinct CDR3 sequences, 25% to 35% being singletons. These data are taken from a study of T cell repertoires in aging, cancer and after chemotherapy. On the study more broadly: Patients with glioblastoma brain tumors were sampled before and after temozolomide-based therapy.

Study-wide findings and caveats: Healthy donors lost TCR diversity with age mainly through richness, cancer patients through richness and evenness. Median generation probability rose over the chemotherapy interval in each cancer cohort, suggesting rebound thymic output. Compared with age-matched healthy donors, untreated hematological or solid cancer patients showed higher blood TCR clonality.

V dropped 5 bases and J dropped 10; count of bases not matched to a gene: 17. Germline values: CDR1 DFQATT, CDR2 SNEGSKA (reference sequence). The CDR3 is 17 residues long. Source material: blood. This TCR came from a human donor with a solid tumor. The J gene is TRBJ2-3, the V gene TRBV20-1; 14 bases match TRBD2. Written as DNA, the CDR3 is TGCAGTGCTCACAGGGGCTTGGGACTAGCGGGAGAGGACGCGCAGTATTTT. Translation: CSAHRGLGLAGEDAQYF.